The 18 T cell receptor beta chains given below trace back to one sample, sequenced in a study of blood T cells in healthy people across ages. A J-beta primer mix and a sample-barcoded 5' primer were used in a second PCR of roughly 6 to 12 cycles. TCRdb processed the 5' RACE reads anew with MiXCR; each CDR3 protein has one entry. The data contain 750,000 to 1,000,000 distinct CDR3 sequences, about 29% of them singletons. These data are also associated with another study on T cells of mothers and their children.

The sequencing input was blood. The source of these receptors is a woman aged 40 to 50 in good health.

CDR3 region: CASSDKQGAYTGELFF. CDR3 in DNA: TGTGCCAGCAGTGACAAACAGGGGGCTTACACCGGGGAGCTGTTTTTT. The V and J genes are TRBV27 and TRBJ2-2, with 9 nucleotides matching TRBD1. Trimming took 5 bases from V and 3 from J; bases not matched to a gene: 7. The CDR3 is 16 amino acids. Looked up from germline, CDR1 is MNHEY and CDR2 is SMNVEV (reference sequence).

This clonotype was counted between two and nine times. CDR3 DNA sequence: TGCGCCAGCGCATTCGGGACAGAATCCTACGAGCAGTACTTC. This codes for CASAFGTESYEQYF. The chain uses TRBV5-1 and TRBJ2-7, with 7 nucleotides matching TRBD1. The junction had 8 bases not matched to a gene; V was cut back by 7 bases and J by 1 base. CDR3 length: 14 amino acids. Germline V gene data show CDR1 as SGHRS and CDR2 as YFSETQ.

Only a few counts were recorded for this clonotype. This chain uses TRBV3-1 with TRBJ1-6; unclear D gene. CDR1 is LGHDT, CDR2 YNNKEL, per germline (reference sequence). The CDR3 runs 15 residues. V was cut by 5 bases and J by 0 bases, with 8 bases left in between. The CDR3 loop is CASSEGSSYNSPLHF. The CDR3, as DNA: TGTGCCAGCAGCGAAGGGAGCTCCTATAATTCACCCCTCCACTTT.

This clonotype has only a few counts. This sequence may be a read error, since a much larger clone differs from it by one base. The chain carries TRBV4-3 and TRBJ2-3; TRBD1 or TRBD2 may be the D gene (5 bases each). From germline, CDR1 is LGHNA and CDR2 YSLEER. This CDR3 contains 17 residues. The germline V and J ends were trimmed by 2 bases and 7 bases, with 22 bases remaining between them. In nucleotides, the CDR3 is TGCGCCAGCAGCCAATCACAGGCAGGGACCGTGAGGAATACGCAGTATTTT. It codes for CASSQSQAGTVRNTQYF.

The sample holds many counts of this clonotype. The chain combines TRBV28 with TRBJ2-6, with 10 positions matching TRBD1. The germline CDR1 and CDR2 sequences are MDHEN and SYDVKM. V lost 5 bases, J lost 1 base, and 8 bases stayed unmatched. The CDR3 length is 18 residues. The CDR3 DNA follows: TGTGCCAGCAGTCCCAGAAGGGACAGGGGATCTGGGGCCAACGTCCTGACTTTC. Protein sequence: CASSPRRDRGSGANVLTF.

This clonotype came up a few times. For the CDR3, the DNA is TGCGCCAGCAGCTCCCGGGACAGGCCAGGGGATGGCTACACCTTC. Amino acid sequence: CASSSRDRPGDGYTF. The chain joins TRBV5-1 to TRBJ1-2, with 8 bases fitting TRBD1. With 3 bases clipped from V and 6 bases from J, the junction kept 10 bases outside the gene matches. Germline-derived CDR1 and CDR2 are SGHRS and YFSETQ. The CDR3 runs 15 residues.

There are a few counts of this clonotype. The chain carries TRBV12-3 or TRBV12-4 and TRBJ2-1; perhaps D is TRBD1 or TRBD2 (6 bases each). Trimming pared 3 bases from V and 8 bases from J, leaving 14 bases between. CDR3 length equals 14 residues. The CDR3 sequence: CASSFGGRLDEQFF. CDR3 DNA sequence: TGTGCCAGCAGTTTTGGGGGGCGCCTTGATGAGCAGTTCTTC.

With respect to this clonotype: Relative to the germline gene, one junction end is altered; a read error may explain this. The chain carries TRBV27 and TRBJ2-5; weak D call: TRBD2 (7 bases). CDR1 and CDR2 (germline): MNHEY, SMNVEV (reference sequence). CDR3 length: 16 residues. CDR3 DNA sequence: TGTGCCGGCAGTTTAAGGTCGGCGGGGGCTTATGAGACCCAGTACTTC. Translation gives CAGSLRSAGAYETQYF.

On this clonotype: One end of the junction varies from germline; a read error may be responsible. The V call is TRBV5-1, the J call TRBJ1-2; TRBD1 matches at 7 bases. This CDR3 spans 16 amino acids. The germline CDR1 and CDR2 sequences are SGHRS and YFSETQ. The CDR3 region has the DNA TGCGTCAGCAGCTTGGCCGGGACAGCCCTGAGGAGTGGCTACACCTTC. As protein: CVSSLAGTALRSGYTF.

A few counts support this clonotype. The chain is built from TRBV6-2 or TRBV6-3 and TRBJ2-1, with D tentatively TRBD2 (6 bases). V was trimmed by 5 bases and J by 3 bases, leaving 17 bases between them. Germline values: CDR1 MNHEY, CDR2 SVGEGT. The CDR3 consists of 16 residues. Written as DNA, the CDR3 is TGTGCCAGCAGTACCCCTCGGACTACGAACTACAATGAGCAGTTCTTC. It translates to CASSTPRTTNYNEQFF.

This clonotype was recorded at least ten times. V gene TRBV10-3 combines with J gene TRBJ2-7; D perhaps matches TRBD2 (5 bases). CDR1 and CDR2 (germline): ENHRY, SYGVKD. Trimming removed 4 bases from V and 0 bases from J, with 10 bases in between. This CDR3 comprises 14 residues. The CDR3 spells CAISVFTSSYEQYF. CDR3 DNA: TGTGCCATCAGTGTATTCACTAGCTCCTACGAGCAGTACTTC.

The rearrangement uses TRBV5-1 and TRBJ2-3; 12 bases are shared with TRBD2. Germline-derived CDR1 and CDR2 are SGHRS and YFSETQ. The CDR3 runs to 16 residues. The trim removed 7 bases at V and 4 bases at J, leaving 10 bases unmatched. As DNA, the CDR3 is TGCGCCAGCGGCCCATGGACTAGCGGGGCCTCAGATACGCAGTATTTT. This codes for CASGPWTSGASDTQYF.

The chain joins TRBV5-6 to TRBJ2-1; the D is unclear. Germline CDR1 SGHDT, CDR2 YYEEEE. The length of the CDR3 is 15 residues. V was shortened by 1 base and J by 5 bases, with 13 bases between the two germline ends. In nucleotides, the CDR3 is TGTGCCAGCAGCTTGTGGCTTCTGACAAACAATGAGCAGTTCTTC. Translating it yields CASSLWLLTNNEQFF.

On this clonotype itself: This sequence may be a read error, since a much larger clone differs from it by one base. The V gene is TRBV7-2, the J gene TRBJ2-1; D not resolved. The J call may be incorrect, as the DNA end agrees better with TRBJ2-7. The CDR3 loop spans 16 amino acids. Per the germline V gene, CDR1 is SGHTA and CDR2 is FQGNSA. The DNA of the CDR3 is TGTGCCAGCACCTACGTTCGGGTCCCATCCTACAATGAGCAGTACTTC. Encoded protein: CASTYVRVPSYNEQYF.

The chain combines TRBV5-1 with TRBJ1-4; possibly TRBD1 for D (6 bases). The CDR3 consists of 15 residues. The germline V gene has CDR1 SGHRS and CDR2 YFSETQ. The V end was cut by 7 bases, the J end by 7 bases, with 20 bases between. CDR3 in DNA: TGCGCCAGCCAAAGATGGGGCAGGGGTGTTGAAAAACTGTTTTTT. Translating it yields CASQRWGRGVEKLFF. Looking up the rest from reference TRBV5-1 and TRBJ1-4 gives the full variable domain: KAGVTQTPRYLIKTRGQQVTLSCSPISGHRSVSWYQQTPGQGLQFLFEYFSETQRNKGNFPGRFSGRQFSNSRSEMNVSTLELGDSALYLCASQRWGRGVEKLFFGSGTQLSVL.

This CDR3 is CASSLSIAGAAYNSPLHF. The CDR3 DNA reads TGTGCCAGCAGTTTATCGATAGCAGGGGCGGCCTATAATTCACCCCTCCACTTT. This sequence joins TRBV27 and TRBJ1-6, with D possibly TRBD1 on 6 matching bases. Trimming took off 0 bases at V and 2 bases at J, with 14 bases between the two ends. From germline, CDR1 is MNHEY and CDR2 SMNVEV (reference sequence). The CDR3 has 18 amino acids.

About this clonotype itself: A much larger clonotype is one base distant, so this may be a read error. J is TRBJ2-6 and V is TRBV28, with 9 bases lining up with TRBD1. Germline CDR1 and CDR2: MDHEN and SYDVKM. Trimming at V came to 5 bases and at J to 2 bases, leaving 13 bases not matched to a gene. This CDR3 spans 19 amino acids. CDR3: CASSTLVTGGIPGANVLTF. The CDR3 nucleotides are TGTGCCAGCAGTACCCTCGTGACAGGGGGGATCCCTGGGGCCAACGTCCTGACTTTC.

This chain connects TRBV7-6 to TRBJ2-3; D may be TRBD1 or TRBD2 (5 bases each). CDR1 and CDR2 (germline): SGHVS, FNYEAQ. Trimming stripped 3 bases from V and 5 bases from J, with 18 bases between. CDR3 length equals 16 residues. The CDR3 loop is CASSFSSRMGEDTQYF. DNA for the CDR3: TGTGCCAGCAGCTTCTCCTCACGGATGGGGGAAGATACGCAGTATTTT.